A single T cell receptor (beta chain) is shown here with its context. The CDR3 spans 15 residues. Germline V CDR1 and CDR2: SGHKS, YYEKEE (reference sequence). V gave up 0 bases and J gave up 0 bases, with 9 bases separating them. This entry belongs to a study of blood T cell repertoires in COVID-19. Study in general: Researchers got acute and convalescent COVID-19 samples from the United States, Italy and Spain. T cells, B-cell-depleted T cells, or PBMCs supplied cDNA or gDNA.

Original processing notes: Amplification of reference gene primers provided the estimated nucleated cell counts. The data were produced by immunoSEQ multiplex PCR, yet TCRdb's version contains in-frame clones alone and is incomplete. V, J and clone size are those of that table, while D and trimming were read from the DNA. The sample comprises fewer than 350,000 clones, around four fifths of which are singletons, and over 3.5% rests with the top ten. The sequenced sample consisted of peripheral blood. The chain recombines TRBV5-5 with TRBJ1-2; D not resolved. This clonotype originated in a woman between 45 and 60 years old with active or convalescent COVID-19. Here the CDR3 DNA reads TGTGCCAGCAGCTTGGCCGTAAATCCTAACTATGGCTACACCTTC. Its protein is CASSLAVNPNYGYTF.